The T cell receptor beta chain under discussion was sequenced for a study of blood T cell repertoires in COVID-19. Study as a whole: The United States, Italy and Spain were the sources of the acute and convalescent COVID-19 samples.

In the authors' methods: The assay estimated nucleated cells by amplifying reference gene primers. Only in-frame clones appear in the TCRdb table, and some are missing; sequencing was by immunoSEQ multiplex PCR. D and trimming were read from the DNA, whereas the V and J calls and clone size are those reported in that table. The sample comprises roughly 300,000 clones, around 90% of which are singletons, and roughly 7% rests with the top ten. The CDR3 runs 15 residues. CDR1 is SGHNT and CDR2 is YYREEE in the germline V gene (reference sequence). J lost 5 bases, V lost 4 bases, and 5 bases had no gene match.

This TCR came from a woman in her twenties or thirties with COVID-19, enrolled during active disease. The J gene is TRBJ2-1, the V gene TRBV5-4; 11 bases are shared with TRBD1. Sequences were obtained from peripheral blood. CDR3 DNA sequence: TGTGCCAGCAGCGTAGGACAGGGGGCTGACAATGAGCAGTTCTTC. Translated: CASSVGQGADNEQFF.